One and the same sample provided the 19 T cell receptor beta chains below, sequenced in a study of cytomegalovirus exposure and HLA in healthy donors (dated by TCRdb to about 2017). Libraries were made using the immunoSEQ multiplex PCR assay. A mixture of 60 forward primers for TCR Vbeta segments and 13 reverse primers for TCR Jbeta segments was used in the multiplex PCR. Entries here come from immuneACCESS through TCRdb and include only in-frame sequences with V and J called. Some clones fail to appear in such tables; in the studies checked, an unresolved V gene covers under half of the shortfall, and the cause of the remainder is unknown. Here the sample has 110,000 to 150,000 clones; 60% to 80% occur a single time. The ten top clones hold 5.1% of the sample. Material for sequencing was PBMCs. The receptors here all came from a male donor in good health and CMV-seronegative.

A remark on this clone: At one boundary the junction diverges from the germline segment, which might be a read error. V gene TRBV27 combines with J gene TRBJ2-6; tentatively, D is TRBD1 (6 bases). CDR1 is MNHEY and CDR2 is SMNVEV in the germline V gene (reference sequence). The CDR3 has 19 residues. CDR3 coding DNA: TGTACCAGCAGACAGGTGAAAGTTTCGTCTACCTCTGGGGCCAACGTCCTGACTTTC. Amino acid sequence: CTSRQVKVSSTSGANVLTF.

The rearrangement uses TRBV11-2 and TRBJ2-3; TRBD2 aligns across 7 bases. The CDR3 is 14 amino acids. CDR1 SGHAT and CDR2 FQNNGV come from the germline V gene. The J segment lost 3 bases and the V segment lost 3 bases, leaving 3 bases of the junction unmatched. DNA for the CDR3: TGTGCCAGCAGCTTCGGACTAGTAACAGATACGCAGTATTTT. Translation: CASSFGLVTDTQYF. The full variable domain, its missing parts supplied by reference TRBV11-2 and TRBJ2-3, is EAGVAQSPRYKIIEKRQSVAFWCNPISGHATLYWYQQILGQGPKLLIQFQNNGVVDDSQLPKDRFSAERLKGVDSTLKIQPAKLEDSAVYLCASSFGLVTDTQYFGPGTRLTVL.

This clone was counted between two and nine times. V and J are TRBV7-2 and TRBJ2-5; 9 bases are shared with TRBD1. The CDR3 sequence is 14 residues long. Germline V gene lookup returns CDR1 SGHTA and CDR2 FQGNSA. J gave up 4 bases and V 5 bases, and 5 bases lay outside the gene matches. The CDR3 sequence: CASSPTTGGETQYF. The CDR3 bases are TGTGCCAGCAGCCCTACGACAGGGGGAGAGACCCAGTACTTC.

This clone was seen just once. The CDR3 nucleotides read TGTGCCAGTTTACAAACGGGGGGCTCCAATGAGCAGTTCTTC. Translated, it gives CASLQTGGSNEQFF. The chain recombines TRBV6-5 with TRBJ2-1, with D maybe TRBD2 (7 bases). Per the germline V gene, CDR1 is MNHEY and CDR2 is SVGAGI. Trimming shortened V by 9 bases and J by 6 bases, and 18 bases separated the two germline ends. This CDR3 contains 14 residues.

Here the CDR3 reads CASSLRGARYEQYF. For the CDR3, the DNA is TGTGCCAGCAGTTTGCGGGGGGCGCGTTACGAGCAGTACTTC. This rearrangement joins TRBV28 to TRBJ2-7; 8 nucleotides align to TRBD2. CDR3 size: 14 residues. Trimming cost V 3 bases and J 4 bases; bases outside gene matches: 5. Germline V lookup: CDR1 MDHEN, CDR2 SYDVKM. Complete variable domain (other parts from reference TRBV28 and TRBJ2-7): DVKVTQSSRYLVKRTGEKVFLECVQDMDHENMFWYRQDPGLGLRLIYFSYDVKMKEKGDIPEGYSVSREKKERFSLILESASTNQTSMYLCASSLRGARYEQYFGPGTRLTVT.

The chain couples TRBV19 to TRBJ2-5; possibly TRBD2 for D (6 bases). Germline V gives CDR1 LNHDA, CDR2 SQIVND (reference sequence). There are 15 residues in the CDR3. The V end lost 1 base, the J end lost 2 bases, and 11 bases lay between the germline ends. The CDR3 protein is CASSIGRLAQETQYF. CDR3 bases: TGTGCCAGTAGTATAGGTAGGCTAGCGCAAGAGACCCAGTACTTC.

The chain couples TRBV5-6 to TRBJ2-2, with 9 bases that match TRBD2. The J segment lost 3 bases and the V segment lost 6 bases, leaving 9 bases of the junction unmatched. The CDR3 is made up of 16 amino acids. Germline V gives CDR1 SGHDT, CDR2 YYEEEE. CDR3 sequence: CASTLAGGHDTGELFF. CDR3 coding DNA: TGTGCCAGCACCCTCGCGGGGGGGCATGACACCGGGGAGCTGTTTTTT.

The rearrangement links TRBV4-2 to TRBJ1-1; 7 positions match TRBD1. V lost 1 base to trimming and J lost 0 bases; unmatched junction nucleotides: 5. Germline V lookup: CDR1 LGHNA, CDR2 YNFKEQ. This CDR3 contains 16 residues. CDR3 nucleotide sequence: TGTGCCAGCAGCCAAGTACAGGGGCGGATGAACACTGAAGCTTTCTTT. Amino acid sequence: CASSQVQGRMNTEAFF.

The chain carries TRBV2 and TRBJ1-5, with D possibly matching TRBD1 (6 bases). Trimming removed 6 bases from V and 11 bases from J, with 17 bases in between. CDR3 length: 13 amino acids. From germline, CDR1 is SNHLY and CDR2 FYNNEI. The CDR3 DNA follows: TGTGCCAGCAGGGGGGGGGCAGAGTCGGCCCAGCATTTT. It translates to CASRGGAESAQHF.

The rearrangement links TRBV11-2 to TRBJ1-4; 7 nucleotides agree with TRBD1. The CDR3 loop spans 15 amino acids. Germline lookup yields CDR1 SGHAT and CDR2 FQNNGV. With V trimmed by 4 bases and J by 4 bases, 6 bases remained unmatched. CDR3 in DNA: TGTGCCAGCAGCTCAGGGGACAGCTATAATGAAAAACTGTTTTTT. Translated, it gives CASSSGDSYNEKLFF.

This clone was seen only a few times. The rearrangement joins TRBV28 to TRBJ1-2; 9 bases are shared with TRBD1. The CDR3 extends over 18 amino acids. The germline CDR1 and CDR2 sequences are MDHEN and SYDVKM. V was pared by 5 bases and J by 0 bases, with 13 bases of the junction left unmatched. The CDR3 reads CASSTISWDRAANYGYTF. The CDR3, as DNA: TGTGCCAGCAGTACTATCTCTTGGGACAGGGCAGCTAACTATGGCTACACCTTC.

In its sample, this clone was seen once. The rearrangement links TRBV6-1 to TRBJ1-5, with D maybe TRBD1 (6 bases). The CDR3 has 13 amino acids. V dropped 7 bases and J dropped 1 base, with 8 bases sitting between them. Per germline, CDR1 MNHNS and CDR2 SASEGT. CDR3 nucleotide sequence: TGTGCCAGCAACACAGGGAGCAATCAGCCCCAGCATTTT. Protein product: CASNTGSNQPQHF.

The chain combines TRBV6-1 with TRBJ2-7, with 7 nucleotides matching TRBD2. CDR3 length equals 14 residues. The germline V gene has CDR1 MNHNS and CDR2 SASEGT. V lost 7 bases, J lost 6 bases, and 12 bases stayed unmatched. Here the CDR3 reads CASTQRWGEGEQYF. CDR3 DNA sequence: TGTGCCAGCACCCAAAGATGGGGGGAGGGCGAGCAGTACTTC.

This clone was counted a few times. The CDR3 loop is CASSQEGGAGPQHF. The CDR3 DNA reads as TGCGCCAGCAGCCAAGAAGGGGGGGCTGGGCCCCAGCATTTT. V gene TRBV4-3 combines with J gene TRBJ1-5; weak D call: TRBD1 (6 bases). This CDR3 is built from 14 residues. Germline V gene lookup returns CDR1 LGHNA and CDR2 YSLEER. With 0 bases removed from V and 9 bases from J, the gap between germline ends came to 12 bases.

This chain uses TRBV28 with TRBJ1-2; 10 bases map to TRBD1. Trimming cost V 5 bases and J 7 bases; bases outside gene matches: 7. Germline V gene data show CDR1 as MDHEN and CDR2 as SYDVKM. The CDR3 covers 14 residues. CDR3 nucleotides: TGTGCCAGCAGTACTAGGACAGGGGGGAGTGGCTACACCTTC. As protein: CASSTRTGGSGYTF.

The chain carries TRBV5-6 and TRBJ2-7, with D possibly matching TRBD2 (6 bases). The CDR3 contains 13 residues. Germline-derived CDR1 and CDR2 are SGHDT and YYEEEE. V lost 4 bases, J lost 1 base, and 9 bases lay in between. CDR3 in DNA: TGTGCCAGCAGCCCCCGGGGGTCCTACGAGCAGTACTTC. Translating it yields CASSPRGSYEQYF.

As DNA, the CDR3 is TGTGCCAGCAGCTTAGCCCCCCCCGGCTACAATGAGCAGTTCTTC. Protein product: CASSLAPPGYNEQFF. V gene TRBV7-9 combines with J gene TRBJ2-1; D is uncertain. The CDR3 runs 15 residues. Deletions cut 0 bases from V and 3 bases from J, with 9 bases between. Germline V CDR1 and CDR2: SEHNR, FQNEAQ (reference sequence). Complete variable domain (other parts from reference TRBV7-9 and TRBJ2-1): DTGVSQNPRHKITKRGQNVTFRCDPISEHNRLYWYRQTLGQGPEFLTYFQNEAQLEKSRLLSDRFSAERPKGSFSTLEIQRTEQGDSAMYLCASSLAPPGYNEQFFGPGTRLTVL.

V and J are TRBV21-1 and TRBJ1-1; the table's D gene call, TRBD1, was not cross checked with the DNA. TRBV21-1 is annotated as a pseudogene. The CDR3 is 16 amino acids. The CDR3 is CASSKARAGGYPEAFF. CDR3 nucleotide sequence: TGTGCCAGCAGCAAAGCCAGGGCAGGGGGCTATCCTGAAGCTTTCTTT.

CDR3 residues: CASDPGPNTEAFF. CDR3 in DNA: TGTGCCAGTGATCCAGGGCCGAACACTGAAGCTTTCTTT. The V gene is TRBV11-2, the J gene TRBJ1-1; tentatively, D is TRBD1 (5 bases). With 9 bases removed from V and 1 base from J, the gap between germline ends came to 12 bases. Germline CDR1 SGHAT, CDR2 FQNNGV. The CDR3 loop spans 13 amino acids. Full variable domain (remainder filled in from reference TRBV11-2 and TRBJ1-1): EAGVAQSPRYKIIEKRQSVAFWCNPISGHATLYWYQQILGQGPKLLIQFQNNGVVDDSQLPKDRFSAERLKGVDSTLKIQPAKLEDSAVYLCASDPGPNTEAFFGQGTRLTVV.